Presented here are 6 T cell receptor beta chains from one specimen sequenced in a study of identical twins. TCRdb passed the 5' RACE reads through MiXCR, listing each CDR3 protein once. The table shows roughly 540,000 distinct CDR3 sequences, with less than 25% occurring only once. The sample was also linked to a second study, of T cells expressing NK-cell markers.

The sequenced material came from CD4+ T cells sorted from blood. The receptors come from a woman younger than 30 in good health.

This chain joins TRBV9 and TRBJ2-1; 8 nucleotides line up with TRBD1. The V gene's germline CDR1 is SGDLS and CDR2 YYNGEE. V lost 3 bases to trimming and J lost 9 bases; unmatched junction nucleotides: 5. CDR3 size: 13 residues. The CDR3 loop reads CASSAGQGIEQFF. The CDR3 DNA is TGTGCCAGCAGCGCCGGACAGGGTATTGAGCAGTTCTTC.

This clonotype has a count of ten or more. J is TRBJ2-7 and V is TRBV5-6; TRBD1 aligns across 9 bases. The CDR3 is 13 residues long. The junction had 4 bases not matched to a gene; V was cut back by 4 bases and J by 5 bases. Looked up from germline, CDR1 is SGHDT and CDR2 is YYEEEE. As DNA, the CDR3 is TGTGCCAGCAGCCGGGACAGGGTTAACGAGCAGTACTTC. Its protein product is CASSRDRVNEQYF.

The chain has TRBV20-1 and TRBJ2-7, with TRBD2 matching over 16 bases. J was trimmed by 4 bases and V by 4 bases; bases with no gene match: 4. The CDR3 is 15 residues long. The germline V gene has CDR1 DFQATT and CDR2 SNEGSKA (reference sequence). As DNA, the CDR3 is TGCAGTGCTAAAAAGGGACTAGCGGGAGGGTACGAGCAGTACTTC. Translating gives CSAKKGLAGGYEQYF.

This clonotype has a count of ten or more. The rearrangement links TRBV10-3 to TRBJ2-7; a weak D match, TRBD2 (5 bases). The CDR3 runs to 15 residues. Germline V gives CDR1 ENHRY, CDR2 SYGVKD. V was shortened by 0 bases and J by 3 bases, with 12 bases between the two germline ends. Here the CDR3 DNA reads TGTGCCATCAGTGAGTCGAGGGCGACGGACTACGAGCAGTACTTC. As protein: CAISESRATDYEQYF.

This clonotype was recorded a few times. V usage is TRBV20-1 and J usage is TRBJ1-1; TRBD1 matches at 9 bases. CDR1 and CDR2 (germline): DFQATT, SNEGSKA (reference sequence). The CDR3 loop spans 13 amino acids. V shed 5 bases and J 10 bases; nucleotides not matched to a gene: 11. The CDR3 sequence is CSAPKQGARGAFF. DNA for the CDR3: TGCAGTGCTCCTAAACAGGGGGCGAGAGGAGCTTTCTTT.

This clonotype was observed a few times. This CDR3 reads CASSLNRANTEAFF. CDR3 coding DNA: TGTGCCAGCAGTTTAAACAGAGCCAACACTGAAGCTTTCTTT. The J gene is TRBJ1-1, the V gene TRBV12-3 or TRBV12-4; D gene uncertain. V was trimmed by 2 bases and J by 2 bases, leaving 9 bases between them. The CDR3 spans 14 residues.